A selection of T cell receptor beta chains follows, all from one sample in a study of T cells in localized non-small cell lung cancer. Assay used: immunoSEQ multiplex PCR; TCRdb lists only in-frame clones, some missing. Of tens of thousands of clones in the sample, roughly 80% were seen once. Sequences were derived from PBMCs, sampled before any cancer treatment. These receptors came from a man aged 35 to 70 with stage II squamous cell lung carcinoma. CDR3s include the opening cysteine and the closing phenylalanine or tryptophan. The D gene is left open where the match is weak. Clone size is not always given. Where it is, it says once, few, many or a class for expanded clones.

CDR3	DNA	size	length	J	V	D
CASSRWDRGDEKLFF	TGTGCCAGCAGCCGATGGGACAGGGGCGATGAAAAACTGTTTTTT	.	15	TRBJ1-4	TRBV14	TRBD1
CASNDRENGYTF	TGTGCCAGTAATGACAGGGAGAATGGCTACACCTTC	.	12	TRBJ1-2	TRBV19	TRBD1
CASSEGGSNTGELFF	TGTGCCAGCAGTGAAGGCGGTTCGAACACCGGGGAGCTGTTTTTT	.	15	TRBJ2-2	TRBV2	.
CASSEGLAGVLDTQYF	TGTGCCAGCAGTGAGGGACTAGCGGGAGTTTTAGATACGCAGTATTTT	.	16	TRBJ2-3	TRBV2	TRBD2
CASSLHMGNTEAFF	TGTGCCAGCAGCCTTCACATGGGGAACACTGAAGCTTTCTTT	.	14	TRBJ1-1	TRBV6-5	.
CASSQDVYGNTIYF	TGCGCCAGCAGCCAAGATGTGTACGGAAACACCATATATTTT	few	14	TRBJ1-3	TRBV4-3	.
CASKVGDFDEQFF	TGTGCCAGCAAAGTGGGCGATTTCGATGAGCAGTTCTTC	.	13	TRBJ2-1	TRBV11-1	.
CASSSQGLSYEQYF	TGTGCCAGCAGCTCACAGGGGCTTTCCTACGAGCAGTACTTC	once	14	TRBJ2-7	TRBV7-2	TRBD1
CASSLVGPGQGSHEQYF	TGTGCCAGCAGCTTAGTCGGACCGGGACAGGGGTCCCACGAGCAGTACTTC	.	17	TRBJ2-7	TRBV11-3	TRBD1
CASSRRTVNTGELFF	TGTGCCAGCTCACGACGGACAGTTAACACCGGGGAGCTGTTTTTT	.	15	TRBJ2-2	TRBV18	.
CASSPHRDKYEQYF	TGTGCCAGCAGTCCGCACCGGGACAAGTACGAGCAGTACTTC	.	14	TRBJ2-7	TRBV6-1	.
CASSSGDRGPTEAFF	TGTGCCAGCAGTTCCGGGGACAGGGGGCCAACTGAAGCTTTCTTT	.	15	TRBJ1-1	TRBV6-5	TRBD1
CASSLGAGRTGELFF	TGTGCCAGCAGCTTAGGGGCGGGGCGCACCGGGGAGCTGTTTTTT	.	15	TRBJ2-2	TRBV7-9	.
CASSSATGTGGRDTQYF	TGTGCCAGCAGCTCCGCCACCGGGACAGGGGGCCGAGATACGCAGTATTTT	.	17	TRBJ2-3	TRBV11-3	TRBD1
CASRRGVGGKNEKLFF	TGTGCCAGCCGTAGGGGGGTCGGGGGGAAAAATGAAAAACTGTTTTTT	.	16	TRBJ1-4	TRBV11-2	.
CASSSGTGASYEQYF	TGTGCCAGCAGCTCCGGGACAGGGGCCTCCTACGAGCAGTACTTC	.	15	TRBJ2-7	TRBV7-9	TRBD1
CASSPYGLAGQETQYF	TGTGCCAGCAGCCCTTACGGACTAGCGGGACAAGAGACCCAGTACTTC	.	16	TRBJ2-5	TRBV7-9	TRBD2
CAWRGLSNIQYF	TGTGCCTGGAGGGGACTATCGAACATTCAGTACTTC	few	12	TRBJ2-4	TRBV30	TRBD2